Listed below are T cell receptor beta chains from one sample, sequenced in a study of shared clonotypes between healthy human individuals. Sequenced by immunoSEQ multiplex PCR; TCRdb stores in-frame clones only, minus some. The sample has about 1.4 million clones, roughly 96% seen once. Sequencing used naive CD4+ T cells sorted from blood. These receptors originate from a man aged 30 to 45 in good health. The CDR3 runs from the conserved cysteine through the conserved F or W. A D gene is named only where the DNA matches it firmly. Clone size appears in some rows only: once, few, many, or a class for an expanded clone.

CDR3aa	CDR3nt	v_gene	d_gene	j_gene	abundance
CASSAYRDRGYEQYF	TGTGCCAGCAGTGCATACCGGGACAGGGGCTACGAGCAGTACTTC	TRBV6-5	TRBD1	TRBJ2-7	.
CAITAGGDTQYF	TGTGCCATCACAGCGGGTGGAGATACGCAGTATTTT	TRBV10-3	.	TRBJ2-3	.
CASSSGQNQETQYF	TGTGCCAGCAGTTCTGGACAGAACCAAGAGACCCAGTACTTC	TRBV6-5	.	TRBJ2-5	.
CASSLVSGQQYF	TGTGCCAGCAGCTTGGTATCGGGACAGCAGTACTTC	TRBV5-4	.	TRBJ2-7	.
CASSLGPGPADTQYF	TGTGCCAGCAGCTTAGGCCCGGGACCAGCAGATACGCAGTATTTT	TRBV7-2	.	TRBJ2-3	once
CSASTDQPQHF	TGCAGTGCTAGTACTGATCAGCCCCAGCATTTT	TRBV20-1	.	TRBJ1-5	.
CASSPRTGAGRETQYF	TGTGCCAGCTCACCTCGGACAGGGGCAGGACGGGAGACCCAGTACTTC	TRBV18	TRBD1	TRBJ2-5	.
CASSLLSSVFLGEQYF	TGTGCCAGCAGCCTCTTATCGTCAGTCTTTTTGGGGGAGCAGTACTTC	TRBV5-6	.	TRBJ2-7	once
CASSLGRVSGNSYEQYF	TGTGCCAGCAGCTTGGGTAGAGTTAGCGGGAATTCCTACGAGCAGTACTTC	TRBV5-4	TRBD2	TRBJ2-7	.
CASSSSWNNEQFF	TGTGCCAGCAGTTCTAGCTGGAACAATGAGCAGTTCTTC	TRBV27	.	TRBJ2-1	.
CASSQVRRLAGAAEQYF	TGCGCCAGCAGCCAAGTACGTCGGTTGGCGGGAGCGGCCGAGCAGTACTTC	TRBV4-3	TRBD2	TRBJ2-7	once
CASRESWTSGNEQFF	TGTGCCAGCAGGGAGTCCTGGACTAGCGGGAATGAGCAGTTCTTC	TRBV6-5	TRBD2	TRBJ2-1	.
CASSPRVAGGSYEQYF	TGTGCCAGCAGCCCCCGTGTAGCGGGAGGGTCCTACGAGCAGTACTTC	TRBV9	TRBD2	TRBJ2-7	.
CASSPGGGETQYF	TGTGCCAGCTCACCAGGGGGCGGGGAGACCCAGTACTTC	TRBV18	.	TRBJ2-5	.
CSVSDRATNEKLFF	TGCAGCGTGTCGGACAGGGCGACTAATGAAAAACTGTTTTTT	TRBV29-1	TRBD1	TRBJ1-4	.
CASRDQGSSYEQYF	TGTGCCAGCAGAGACCAGGGGAGCTCCTACGAGCAGTACTTC	TRBV5-5	.	TRBJ2-7	.
CASSLREPRSGANVLTF	TGTGCCAGCAGCTTGAGGGAACCTCGGTCTGGGGCCAACGTCCTGACTTTC	TRBV7-3	.	TRBJ2-6	.
CASSQTGGSFVRSGNTIYF	TGTGCCAGCAGCCAAACGGGAGGCAGCTTCGTACGCTCTGGAAACACCATATATTTT	TRBV9	.	TRBJ1-3	.
CAWSPPGQGVNSNQPQHF	TGTGCCTGGAGTCCACCGGGACAGGGGGTAAACAGCAATCAGCCCCAGCATTTT	TRBV30	TRBD1	TRBJ1-5	.
CASSLGGEYEQYF	TGCGCCAGCAGCTTGGGAGGAGAATACGAGCAGTACTTC	TRBV5-1	.	TRBJ2-7	once
CASSFRAGNYGYTF	TGTGCCAGCAGTTTTCGGGCAGGGAACTATGGCTACACCTTC	TRBV28	.	TRBJ1-2	.
CASSYSSPSYNEQFF	TGTGCCAGCAGTTACTCTAGTCCCTCTTACAATGAGCAGTTCTTC	TRBV6-6	.	TRBJ2-1	.
CASSFLTGTGDISLQNEQYF	TGTGCCAGCAGTTTTCTCACCGGGACAGGGGATATTTCTCTCCAAAATGAGCAGTACTTC	TRBV27	TRBD1	TRBJ2-7	.
CASSKYIRVAGVVTQYF	TGTGCCAGCAGTAAATACATCAGGGTAGCGGGAGTGGTGACCCAGTACTTC	TRBV7-9	TRBD2	TRBJ2-5	.
CASSLGPGMRETQYF	TGTGCCAGCAGCTTAGGTCCAGGGATGCGGGAGACCCAGTACTTC	TRBV11-2	.	TRBJ2-5	.
CASSSPDNPNQPQHF	TGTGCCAGCAGTTCGCCGGACAACCCCAATCAGCCCCAGCATTTT	TRBV28	.	TRBJ1-5	.
CASFEGVAGGRIADTQYF	TGTGCCAGCTTCGAGGGTGTAGCGGGAGGCAGAATCGCAGATACGCAGTATTTT	TRBV7-9	TRBD2	TRBJ2-3	.
CASTGTQYYNEQFF	TGCGCCAGTACCGGGACACAATACTACAATGAGCAGTTCTTC	TRBV5-1	.	TRBJ2-1	.
CSVRDSRYGYTF	TGCAGCGTGAGGGACAGCCGTTATGGCTACACCTTC	TRBV29-1	TRBD1	TRBJ1-2	few
CASTSRQGRTGELFF	TGTGCCAGCACTAGTAGGCAGGGGAGGACCGGGGAGCTGTTTTTT	TRBV6-5	.	TRBJ2-2	.
CASSATYVLWVQETPTYEQYF	TGTGCCAGCAGTGCGACGTACGTTTTATGGGTACAGGAGACACCTACCTACGAGCAGTACTTC	TRBV28	.	TRBJ2-7	.
CASYPSGSSYEQYF	TGCGCCAGCTACCCTAGCGGGAGTTCCTACGAGCAGTACTTC	TRBV10-2	TRBD2	TRBJ2-7	.
CASSFRERETQYF	TGCGCCAGCAGCTTTAGAGAGAGGGAGACCCAGTACTTC	TRBV5-1	.	TRBJ2-5	.
CASSLGQDYSNQPQHF	TGTGCCAGCAGCTTGGGACAGGATTATAGCAATCAGCCCCAGCATTTT	TRBV4-2	TRBD1	TRBJ1-5	.
CASSLAPGRRELGNEQFF	TGTGCCAGCAGCTTAGCCCCGGGACGGCGGGAGTTGGGTAATGAGCAGTTCTTC	TRBV7-8	TRBD2	TRBJ2-1	.
CGGTILGIQYF	TGCGGCGGGACTATTTTAGGCATTCAGTACTTC	TRBV29-1	TRBD2	TRBJ2-4	.
CASSIARFGGGTDTQYF	TGTGCCAGTAGTATCGCCCGGTTCGGAGGGGGCACAGATACGCAGTATTTT	TRBV19	.	TRBJ2-3	.
CASSYAYRAYEQYF	TGTGCCAGCAGTTACGCCTACAGGGCCTACGAGCAGTACTTC	TRBV6-5	.	TRBJ2-7	.
CASSRYRGRTTQQYF	TGTGCCAGCAGTCGCTACAGGGGGCGGACGACGCAGCAGTACTTC	TRBV28	TRBD1	TRBJ2-7	.
CASSPSGQRYGYTF	TGTGCCAGCTCACCCTCGGGACAACGATATGGCTACACCTTC	TRBV18	.	TRBJ1-2	once
CASSFRGPGDNQPQHF	TGTGCCAGCAGCTTCAGGGGCCCCGGAGACAATCAGCCCCAGCATTTT	TRBV5-8	.	TRBJ1-5	once
CASSFLSGGELFF	TGTGCCAGCAGCTTCCTTTCCGGCGGGGAGCTGTTTTTT	TRBV11-2	.	TRBJ2-2	.
CASSRTSGRNKEYNEQFF	TGTGCCAGCTCTCGAACTAGCGGGAGGAACAAAGAATACAATGAGCAGTTCTTC	TRBV18	TRBD2	TRBJ2-1	.
CASSLSQVVAKNIQYF	TGCGCCAGCAGCTTGTCTCAGGTGGTAGCCAAAAACATTCAGTACTTC	TRBV5-1	.	TRBJ2-4	.
CAINAGGRGTDTQYF	TGTGCCATCAACGCGGGAGGGCGTGGGACAGATACGCAGTATTTT	TRBV10-3	TRBD2	TRBJ2-3	once
CASSPGLAGAGGELFF	TGCGCCAGCAGCCCAGGACTAGCGGGAGCGGGCGGGGAGCTGTTTTTT	TRBV5-1	TRBD2	TRBJ2-2	.
CASSPRQGMGPQGTPYNEQFF	TGTGCCAGCTCACCGAGACAGGGAATGGGACCCCAGGGAACCCCTTACAATGAGCAGTTCTTC	TRBV18	TRBD1	TRBJ2-1	.
CASRAGTGFGPGELFF	TGTGCCAGCAGGGCCGGGACAGGGTTCGGTCCCGGGGAGCTGTTTTTT	TRBV5-4	TRBD1	TRBJ2-2	.
CASSLEQGGAKNIQYF	TGCGCCAGCAGCTTGGAACAGGGGGGAGCCAAAAACATTCAGTACTTC	TRBV5-1	TRBD1	TRBJ2-4	.
CASSLWGDTQRRTQYF	TGTGCCAGCAGTTTATGGGGTGACACGCAAAGAAGGACCCAGTACTTC	TRBV28	.	TRBJ2-5	.